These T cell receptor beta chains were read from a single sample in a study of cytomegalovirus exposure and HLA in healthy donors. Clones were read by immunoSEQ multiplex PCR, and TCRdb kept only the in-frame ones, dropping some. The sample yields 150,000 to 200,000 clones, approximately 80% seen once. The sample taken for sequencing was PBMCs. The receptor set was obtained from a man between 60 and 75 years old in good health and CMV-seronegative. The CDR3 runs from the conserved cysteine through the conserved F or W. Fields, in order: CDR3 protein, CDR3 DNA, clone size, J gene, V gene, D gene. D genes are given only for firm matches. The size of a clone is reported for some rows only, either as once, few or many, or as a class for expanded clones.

cdr3_aa: CASSPGTGGLASGANVLTF
cdr3_nt: TGTGCCAGCAGCCCGGGGACGGGGGGACTAGCCTCTGGGGCCAACGTCCTGACTTTC
clone_size: NA
j_call: TRBJ2-6
v_call: TRBV7-6
d_call: TRBD2

cdr3_aa: CASSTSSYEQYF
cdr3_nt: TGTGCCAGCAGCACAAGCTCCTACGAGCAGTACTTC
clone_size: NA
j_call: TRBJ2-7
v_call: TRBV7-9
d_call: NA

cdr3_aa: CASRDSGGHQETQYF
cdr3_nt: TGCGCCAGCAGGGATAGCGGGGGACACCAAGAGACCCAGTACTTC
clone_size: once
j_call: TRBJ2-5
v_call: TRBV4-1
d_call: TRBD2

cdr3_aa: CASRETQTQYF
cdr3_nt: TGTGCCAGCAGGGAAACTCAGACCCAGTACTTC
clone_size: few
j_call: TRBJ2-5
v_call: TRBV2
d_call: NA

cdr3_aa: CASTGEKSEQYF
cdr3_nt: TGTGCCAGCACGGGAGAGAAAAGCGAGCAGTACTTC
clone_size: NA
j_call: TRBJ2-7
v_call: TRBV7-9
d_call: NA

cdr3_aa: CASSPPGSYEQYF
cdr3_nt: TGTGCCAGTAGTCCTCCCGGGAGCTACGAGCAGTACTTC
clone_size: NA
j_call: TRBJ2-7
v_call: TRBV19
d_call: NA

cdr3_aa: CASSRIQRGSYGYTF
cdr3_nt: TGTGCCAGCAGTCGTATTCAGCGGGGTAGCTATGGCTACACCTTC
clone_size: NA
j_call: TRBJ1-2
v_call: TRBV6-6
d_call: NA

cdr3_aa: CASSPFGTGLKNTEAFF
cdr3_nt: TGTGCCAGCAGCCCCTTCGGGACAGGGTTGAAGAACACTGAAGCTTTCTTT
clone_size: NA
j_call: TRBJ1-1
v_call: TRBV7-2
d_call: TRBD1

cdr3_aa: CASSLAVGSYEQYF
cdr3_nt: TGTGCCAGCAGCCTGGCCGTCGGGTCCTACGAGCAGTACTTC
clone_size: NA
j_call: TRBJ2-7
v_call: TRBV7-6
d_call: NA

cdr3_aa: CSVERNRGESYNEQFF
cdr3_nt: TGCAGCGTTGAAAGGAATCGGGGAGAGTCCTACAATGAGCAGTTCTTC
clone_size: NA
j_call: TRBJ2-1
v_call: TRBV29-1
d_call: NA

cdr3_aa: CASSRDSEEETQYF
cdr3_nt: TGTGCCAGCAGCCGGGACAGCGAAGAAGAGACCCAGTACTTC
clone_size: NA
j_call: TRBJ2-5
v_call: TRBV7-9
d_call: TRBD1

cdr3_aa: CASSSGVGQGGDEQYF
cdr3_nt: TGTGCCAGCAGCTCAGGGGTGGGACAGGGTGGGGACGAGCAGTACTTC
clone_size: NA
j_call: TRBJ2-7
v_call: TRBV9
d_call: TRBD1

cdr3_aa: CASSLVGRRSTDTQYF
cdr3_nt: TGCGCCAGCAGCTTGGTGGGGCGGCGTAGCACAGATACGCAGTATTTT
clone_size: few
j_call: TRBJ2-3
v_call: TRBV5-1
d_call: NA

cdr3_aa: CATGVGEYRQGNYGYPF
cdr3_nt: TGTGCTACCGGGGTCGGCGAATACAGACAGGGGAACTATGGCTACCCCTTC
clone_size: NA
j_call: TRBJ1-2
v_call: TRBV12-5
d_call: TRBD1

cdr3_aa: CAWSNSGTDEQYF
cdr3_nt: TGTGCCTGGAGTAATTCGGGAACGGACGAGCAGTACTTC
clone_size: NA
j_call: TRBJ2-7
v_call: TRBV30
d_call: NA

cdr3_aa: CASSIVSGLNTGELFF
cdr3_nt: TGTGCCAGTAGTATAGTGTCGGGACTTAACACCGGGGAGCTGTTTTTT
clone_size: NA
j_call: TRBJ2-2
v_call: TRBV19
d_call: NA

cdr3_aa: CASSLVAGGPLDRDEQYF
cdr3_nt: TGTGCCAGCAGTTTAGTAGCGGGAGGGCCTCTCGATCGCGACGAGCAGTACTTC
clone_size: NA
j_call: TRBJ2-7
v_call: TRBV27
d_call: TRBD2

cdr3_aa: CASSLAGGEAFF
cdr3_nt: TGTGCCAGCAGCTTAGCAGGGGGTGAAGCTTTCTTT
clone_size: NA
j_call: TRBJ1-1
v_call: TRBV7-9
d_call: NA

cdr3_aa: CASSLVPGDTEAFF
cdr3_nt: TGTGCCAGCAGCTTAGTTCCGGGAGACACTGAAGCTTTCTTT
clone_size: NA
j_call: TRBJ1-1
v_call: TRBV7-2
d_call: NA

cdr3_aa: CASSYQGTNTEAFF
cdr3_nt: TGTGCCAGCAGTTATCAGGGTACGAACACTGAAGCTTTCTTT
clone_size: NA
j_call: TRBJ1-1
v_call: TRBV6-5
d_call: NA

cdr3_aa: CASSPAGTAKETQYF
cdr3_nt: TGTGCCAGCAGCCCAGCCGGGACAGCCAAAGAGACCCAGTACTTC
clone_size: NA
j_call: TRBJ2-5
v_call: TRBV7-3
d_call: TRBD1

cdr3_aa: CSATTQQFF
cdr3_nt: TGCAGTGCTACTACCCAGCAGTTCTTC
clone_size: NA
j_call: TRBJ2-1
v_call: TRBV20-1
d_call: NA

cdr3_aa: CASSLAPALSEAFF
cdr3_nt: TGTGCCAGCAGCTTAGCGCCCGCACTCTCTGAAGCTTTCTTT
clone_size: few
j_call: TRBJ1-1
v_call: TRBV7-9
d_call: NA

cdr3_aa: CASSLVRGPNTEAFF
cdr3_nt: TGTGCCAGCAGCTTGGTTAGGGGGCCGAACACTGAAGCTTTCTTT
clone_size: NA
j_call: TRBJ1-1
v_call: TRBV5-4
d_call: TRBD1

cdr3_aa: CASSPIGPGSTEAFF
cdr3_nt: TGTGCCAGCTCACCTATCGGCCCCGGGAGCACTGAAGCTTTCTTT
clone_size: NA
j_call: TRBJ1-1
v_call: TRBV18
d_call: NA

cdr3_aa: CASSDRLAGASGTQYF
cdr3_nt: TGTGCCAGCAGTGACCGACTAGCGGGGGCTTCGGGGACCCAGTACTTC
clone_size: few
j_call: TRBJ2-5
v_call: TRBV6-1
d_call: TRBD2

cdr3_aa: CASSPVAVGNEQFF
cdr3_nt: TGCGCCAGCAGCCCGGTCGCGGTAGGCAATGAGCAGTTCTTC
clone_size: NA
j_call: TRBJ2-1
v_call: TRBV5-1
d_call: NA

cdr3_aa: CASSFPGNPQETQYF
cdr3_nt: TGTGCCAGCAGCTTTCCCGGGAACCCCCAAGAGACCCAGTACTTC
clone_size: NA
j_call: TRBJ2-5
v_call: TRBV5-4
d_call: NA

cdr3_aa: CASSPPGHRTSYEQYF
cdr3_nt: TGTGCCAGCAGCCCCCCGGGACACAGAACATCCTACGAGCAGTACTTC
clone_size: NA
j_call: TRBJ2-7
v_call: TRBV7-9
d_call: NA

cdr3_aa: CASRQGVLDTQYF
cdr3_nt: TGTGCCAGTAGACAGGGGGTATTGGATACGCAGTATTTT
clone_size: NA
j_call: TRBJ2-3
v_call: TRBV27
d_call: TRBD1

cdr3_aa: CATSIGGYEQYF
cdr3_nt: TGTGCCACTTCAATCGGGGGGTACGAGCAGTACTTC
clone_size: few
j_call: TRBJ2-7
v_call: TRBV6-1
d_call: TRBD2

cdr3_aa: CSVEDREYHTEAFF
cdr3_nt: TGCAGCGTTGAAGATCGAGAGTACCACACTGAAGCTTTCTTT
clone_size: NA
j_call: TRBJ1-1
v_call: TRBV29-1
d_call: NA

cdr3_aa: CASSPLDRGSGNTIYF
cdr3_nt: TGTGCCAGCTCACCACTGGACAGGGGCAGTGGAAACACCATATATTTT
clone_size: NA
j_call: TRBJ1-3
v_call: TRBV18
d_call: TRBD1

cdr3_aa: CAWSAYLRAYEQYF
cdr3_nt: TGTGCCTGGAGCGCCTACCTCAGGGCCTACGAGCAGTACTTC
clone_size: NA
j_call: TRBJ2-7
v_call: TRBV30
d_call: NA

cdr3_aa: CASSQDSFAGNTIYF
cdr3_nt: TGCGCCAGCAGCCAAGATAGTTTCGCCGGAAACACCATATATTTT
clone_size: NA
j_call: TRBJ1-3
v_call: TRBV4-1
d_call: NA